This TCR beta chain is from a study of T-cell memory formation after mild COVID-19 (dated by TCRdb to the early 2020s). Turning to the overall study: TCR sequence clusters from the two donors were largely donor specific. The cohort comprised two young, previously healthy adult volunteers, one female and one male. In two donors, T-cell clones that expanded and contracted after mild COVID-19 were followed by sequencing TCRalpha and TCRbeta repertoires longitudinally.

Summary of the overall study and its limitations: SARS-CoV-2 specificity of the second-wave clones peaking on day 37 was not confirmed. The study included only two mild cases, and larger cohorts that include severe cases with pre-infection samples were judged to be necessary. Clones contracting from day 15 to 85 had balanced CD4/CD8 phenotypes, while a second wave expanding from day 15 to 37 was biased towards CD4+. Some responding clones were detected in pre-infection memory, which suggested that pre-existing cross-reactive memory T cells had joined the SARS-CoV-2 response. Contracting CD4+ clones turned up mainly in the CM and EM memory subsets, whereas EMRA was where CD8+ clones were enriched.

The germline V end is reduced by 4 bases and the J end by 10 bases; junction bases left unmatched: 11. The CDR3 holds 14 amino acids from the cysteine to the phenylalanine. CDR3 DNA only is kept here, 42 bases in frame from base 1. CDR1 is given as DFQATT and CDR2 as SNEGSKA, both from the germline V gene (reference sequence). Ficoll-Paque density gradient centrifugation was used to isolate PBMCs. Sequenced using an Illumina NovaSeq 6000. cDNA libraries for TCRalpha and TCRbeta were prepared by 5'RACE using constant-segment primers, with sample barcodes and unique molecular identifiers added. RNA was extracted from every sample with Trizol reagent. Amplification of the libraries took two PCR steps, and the second step added a second sample barcode plus Illumina TruSeq adapters. Sequencing of the libraries was done on an Illumina NovaSeq, producing 2 x 150 bp paired-end reads. As for the original processing: Reads were demultiplexed and collapsed into UMI-guided consensus sequences with migec v1.2.7. Using mixcr v2.1.11, UMI consensuses were aligned to TRA and TRB V and J templates and then assembled into clonotypes. A clonotype was counted as expanded or contracted only when both edgeR and NoisET called the clonotype significant, with the noise models trained on biological replicates. For edgeR calls, the thresholds were a false discovery rate-adjusted p below 0.01 and a log2 fold-change of 1. As an exploratory analysis of dynamics, PCA with hierarchical clustering was applied to max-normalized trajectories of the 1000 most abundant clonotypes. The CD4 or CD8 phenotype of responding clones was assigned using the separately sequenced CD4+ and CD8+ repertoires. The public reads were quality trimmed at Q25 with fastp and then assembled into clones with MiXCR by TCRdb, keeping productive beta chains. Rows with one shared CDR3 protein collapse into an entry with the most common genes and DNA. These V and J calls rely on TCRdb rather than the paper's analysis. The sample yields around 200,000 distinct CDR3 sequences; 10% to 13% were counted once. The top ten constitute approximately 3% of the sample.

Turning to this clonotype: Its target antigen remains unknown. No much larger clone is present one base from it, and per-base qualities are unavailable.

The sequenced sample consisted of PBMCs or a T cell subset sorted from them (not recorded which). The TCR sequence derives from a man between 18 and 29 years old who had mild COVID-19 (a few samples of this study predate the infection). The sample titles of this study are shuffled in the database, so cell type and time point are left out; the donor was told from shared clones. The receptor chain draws on TRBV20-1 and TRBJ2-2, and TRBD1 aligns with 8 junction nucleotides. The CDR3 protein is CSATRPGQAEELFF. The nucleotides read TGCAGTGCTACGAGGCCGGGACAGGCCGAGGAGCTGTTTTTT.